This T cell receptor beta chain was recovered during a study of cytomegalovirus exposure and HLA in healthy donors (dated by TCRdb to the late 2010s). Turning to the overall study: An earlier analysis of several hundred of the donors reported about 280 Gb of sequence data and 117 million unique TCR beta sequences obtained from approximately 180 million T cells. The number of donors typed differed by locus, with roughly 620-630 for A, B, C, DRB1 and DQB1, more than 500 for DQA1, 600 to 610 for DPA1, and around 430 for DPB1. The study was designed to test whether signatures of past pathogen exposure could be identified by cataloging public T cell receptors. Donor age, sex, ethnicity and CMV serostatus were collected together with the repertoire data. HLA typing included class I and class II loci at four-digit resolution. In an earlier analysis of roughly 580 of the donors, high-throughput TCR beta sequencing was used to judge whether each TCR beta V gene segment behaved as functional or pseudogenic. Rather than using new phenotypic data, the later analysis identified candidate immune exposures from TCR beta sequences and from how often those sequences occurred across donors. Every discovery cohort repertoire had been produced on one sequencing platform. Among some 410 genotyped donors of the cohort, an average of 235,054 unique TCR beta nucleotide sequences were sequenced per donor, roughly a sixth of them non-productive. Of the roughly 430 genotyped donors, roughly 85% fell in the genetic ancestry cluster associated with self-reported Caucasian donors. An early release that covered about 600 HLA-typed donors contained approximately 320 gigabases of sequencing data and 65 million to 100 million unique TCR sequences. To study patterns of TCR occurrence, a later analysis re-analyzed previously published TCR beta repertoires from 666 donors and added high-resolution HLA genotyping. Several DR-DQ haplotypes were treated as single units for association and clustering because of strong linkage in the cohort. Genome-wide SNP genotypes for about three fifths of the roughly 670 donors were used in a later genetic analysis, which treated that subset as a discovery cohort. To predict cytomegalovirus infection status, the study brought together high-throughput TCR immunosequencing, statistical association of individual TCRs with disease status, and machine learning. The T cell repertoires of under 750 subjects were profiled by immunosequencing and related to cytomegalovirus serostatus. Along with the approximately 650-subject first cohort, a separate validation cohort of around 110 different subjects was used. Findings and caveats that apply to the study as a whole: Several of the top co-occurrence clusters appeared to be linked to parvovirus B19, influenza, CMV and Epstein-Barr virus, according to a later analysis. When HLA alleles, especially DR and DQ, strongly co-occurred, TCR associations were difficult to assign to individual alleles. A later genetic analysis associated a missense DCLRE1C variant with V-gene and J-gene trimming of TCR beta chains, and an independent cohort replicated the association. The only immune exposure information available for the cohort was CMV serostatus. Because counts were too low, roughly 18 rarely observed V segments, including chromosome 9 orphons, were left out of the earlier analysis of 587 of the donors. The cohort was sequenced for TCR beta chains only, and without alpha or paired-chain data the features that could be detected were limited. Correlated functional status among segregating V segments might be attributable to linkage disequilibrium, but an unknown experimental factor could not be ruled out. Presence/absence analyses assumed roughly uniform sequencing depth across donors, an assumption that may not hold. An earlier analysis of around 540 of the donors showed that most TCR beta V segments appeared in productive rearrangements either about 87% or about 30% of the time, which broadly matched IMGT annotations. It was suggested by the authors that the approach could potentially be generalized to other disease states and immunological phenotypes. In a later analysis, TCR association rates were found to vary across HLA loci, with the most associated TCRs seen for DRB1 alleles and the fewest for HLA-C alleles. Cytomegalovirus status was reported to be diagnosed by the classifier with high specificity and sensitivity in both the original and validation cohorts. A further reported finding was that TCR beta sequences accurately predicted the HLA-A and HLA-B alleles for most subjects in the first cohort. In the study, about 150 TCR beta chains were listed as associated with cytomegalovirus. A few of the identified cytomegalovirus-associated TCR beta chains were confirmed in vitro to be specific for cytomegalovirus antigens. A cluster of highly shared sequence variants was judged likely to represent a technical artifact of the sequencing pipeline. Compared with the roughly 600-donor mean, donors in an Asian-associated ancestry cluster had fewer N-insertions in productive TCRs, according to a later genetic analysis. Specific HLA alleles were associated with 16,951 TCR beta sequences at a false discovery rate of 0.05 in a later analysis. While some public TCRs were present in many individuals, most TCR sequences turned up only very rarely across donors. In a later analysis, HLA-associated TCR beta chains were found to be more clonally expanded and to have lower generation probabilities than equally common non-associated chains. The 87-base-pair reads could not distinguish some IMGT-functional V segments, including TRBV6-2 and TRBV6-3, so those segments were excluded. Because some donors lacked HLA typing at each locus, the association tests relied only on the typed subset. In a later analysis, most CMV-associated TCR beta chains were found to appear HLA-restricted, with HLA associations seemingly driven largely by CMV exposure.

A distance of 12 bases separates the germline ends of V and J, which lose 5 bases and 2 bases respectively. Measured from the cysteine to the phenylalanine, the CDR3 is 15 residues long. Only the CDR3 DNA is retained, 45 bases long and in frame from the first base. Based on the germline V gene, the CDR1 and CDR2 sequences are MGHRA and YSYEKL. To prepare the library, the immunoSEQ multiplex PCR assay was applied. For the multiplex PCR, a mixture combining 60 forward primers for TCR Vbeta segments and 13 reverse primers for TCR Jbeta segments was used. A multiplex PCR assay on genomic DNA amplified the CDR3 region of rearranged TCR beta genes. The Illumina HiSeq System was used to sequence the amplified TCR beta libraries as 87-base-pair reads. Per the original workflow: A later analysis counted about 80 million unique TCR beta chains across the approximately 700 repertoires, and some 11 million of these chains were shared by at least two donors. Raw reads were error-corrected and collapsed into unique sequences by a nearest-neighbor algorithm in which closely related sequences were merged to remove PCR and sequencing errors. V, D and J gene segments were assigned by aligning CDR3 sequences to IMGT reference sequences. Each retained sequence needed at least a six-nucleotide match to both a V gene segment and a J gene segment. A rearrangement was called productive if the CDR3 had no stop codons and remained in frame with V and J, and every other rearrangement was called non-productive. Following IMGT convention, CDR3 was defined as the stretch from the second conserved V-encoded cysteine up to the conserved J-encoded phenylalanine. The earlier analysis of 550 to 650 of the donors excluded any sequence lacking an unambiguous match to a single V gene segment. An earlier analysis of over 450 of the donors classified V segments as functional when productive rearrangements were above 56.7% and as segregating when the standard deviation between donors was above 5%. A statistical classification framework was built for diagnosing cytomegalovirus status from the catalog of TCR beta chain sequences. A later analysis assigned V and J genes by comparing TCR nucleotide sequences with IMGT/GENE-DB human TR gene sequences. A later analysis assigned CDR3 sequences and most-parsimonious VDJ recombination scenarios with the TCRdist pipeline. In a later analysis, each TCR beta chain was defined by its CDR3 amino acid sequence together with its V-gene family, and reads without a unique V-gene family were excluded. To address suspected cross-contamination and a sequencing artifact, a later analysis removed 450 to 700 highly shared, low-generation-probability nucleotide sequences. A later analysis calculated a clonal expansion index for each public chain from normalized within-repertoire ranks of inferred template counts. In a later analysis, generation probabilities were computed with a VDJ recombination model fitted to out-of-frame rearrangements, and the resulting probabilities were checked against IGoR. In a later analysis, TCR-TCR, TCR-HLA and TCR-CMV co-occurrence was scored with hypergeometric tests, and a repertoire-size bias correction was applied to TCR pairs. In a later analysis, false discovery rates were estimated by permuting HLA or CMV assignments 20 times. In a later analysis, co-occurring TCRs were grouped using DBSCAN, with TCRdist sequence similarity added in when clustering inside HLA-allele-positive subsets. Co-occurrence clustering excluded repertoires with fewer than 30,000 or more than 120,000 public chains, plus five with anomalous nucleotide sharing. TCRdb provides this immuneACCESS table in a form limited to in-frame rearrangements. Some clones are lacking; in checked studies, under half of them reflect an unresolved V gene, and why the rest are absent is not known. From that table come the V and J calls and clone size; the DNA was used to work out D and trimming. In this sample the table shows some 130,000 clones, 75% to 85% of which occur a single time. The ten largest clonotypes hold 4% of the sample.

The cohort consisted of hundreds of healthy bone marrow donors. Cohort members were all nominally healthy when sampled, although unrecorded immune exposures were likely present. The donor was CMV seronegative and was included in the group of 352 seronegative cohort members. A peripheral blood sample was collected from each donor, and TCR beta sequencing was performed on peripheral blood mononuclear cells. Genomic DNA was extracted from the blood cell samples with the Qiagen DNeasy Blood Extraction Kit. Comments on this clone: This clone's antigen is unknown. No qualities accompany the bases; no much larger clone lies one base away.

The TCR comes from a woman aged 40-49 years in good health and CMV-seronegative. The sample was PBMCs. The V and J segments used are TRBV4-1 and TRBJ2-2; a weak D assignment points to TRBD2 (6 bases agree). The CDR3 region reads CASSFSGFNTGELFF. The bases read TGCGCCAGCAGCTTCAGCGGGTTTAACACCGGGGAGCTGTTTTTT.